The rows below give T cell receptor beta chains drawn from one sample of a study of cytomegalovirus exposure and HLA in healthy donors. Method: immunoSEQ multiplex PCR; TCRdb's copy keeps in-frame clones and lacks some. The sample records approximately 190,000 clones, 75% to 85% being singletons. Material for sequencing was PBMCs. These receptors all come from a woman aged 30 to 39 in good health and CMV-seropositive. Each CDR3 is given with its conserved first and last residue. D genes are given only for firm matches. Part of the rows lack a size; the others show once, few, many or a class for expanded clones.

clone size | D gene | J gene | V gene | CDR3 DNA | CDR3 protein
once | NA | TRBJ2-7 | TRBV6-5 | TGTGCCAGCAGTTACCCCGGGCGGGGCGAGCAGTACTTC | CASSYPGRGEQYF
NA | TRBD2 | TRBJ2-1 | TRBV4-2 | TGTGCCAGCAGCCAAGAGGGGAGCGGGAGGGAGGGTGAGCAGTTCTTC | CASSQEGSGREGEQFF
NA | NA | TRBJ2-1 | TRBV5-8 | TGTGCCAGCACCCCCGCCGGGAGCCACTCCTACAATGAGCAGTTCTTC | CASTPAGSHSYNEQFF
once | TRBD2 | TRBJ2-7 | TRBV7-8 | TGTGCCAGCAGCTTAGTGGCGGGAGGGGGCTACGAGCAGTACTTC | CASSLVAGGGYEQYF
NA | NA | TRBJ2-3 | TRBV27 | TGTGCCAGCAGTTCCCGGGATACGCAGTATTTT | CASSSRDTQYF
NA | TRBD1 | TRBJ2-7 | TRBV27 | TGTGCCAGCAGTTTAACAGGGGGCAGCTACGAGCAGTACTTC | CASSLTGGSYEQYF
once | TRBD1 | TRBJ2-5 | TRBV5-6 | TGTGCCAGCAGCTCAACGCCGGGACAGGGTGGCGAGACCCAGTACTTC | CASSSTPGQGGETQYF
few | NA | TRBJ1-1 | TRBV30 | TGTGCCTGGAGGGACACGGCTCTGAACACTGAAGCTTTCTTT | CAWRDTALNTEAFF
NA | NA | TRBJ1-2 | TRBV28 | TGTGCCAGCAGTACAGGGAGAAACTATGGCTACACCTTC | CASSTGRNYGYTF
NA | NA | TRBJ2-3 | TRBV5-6 | TGTGCCAGCAGCTTAGCGGCAGGTACGCAGTATTTT | CASSLAAGTQYF
few | NA | TRBJ1-1 | TRBV27 | TGTGCCAGGTCCGGGGGGGGGCGCGTGAACACTGAAGCTTTCTTT | CARSGGGRVNTEAFF
NA | TRBD1 | TRBJ1-1 | TRBV6-5 | TGTGCCAGCAGTTACAGAGGACAGGCGAGGACTGAAGCTTTCTTT | CASSYRGQARTEAFF
once | NA | TRBJ2-7 | TRBV9 | TGTGCCAGCAGCGTAGACCTCAACCCGCGGGAGCAGTACTTC | CASSVDLNPREQYF
few | NA | TRBJ1-5 | TRBV19 | TGTGCCAGTAGTATTGGTTCCCAGGGGAAGCCCCAGCATTTT | CASSIGSQGKPQHF
NA | NA | TRBJ2-1 | TRBV7-9 | TGTGCCAGCAGCTGGCGGGGCTCCTACAATGAGCAGTTCTTC | CASSWRGSYNEQFF
NA | TRBD1 | TRBJ1-2 | TRBV15 | TGTGCCACCAGCAGAGATCCGAAGGACAGGGGGTTATTC | CATSRDPKDRGLF
NA | TRBD2 | TRBJ2-7 | TRBV27 | TGTGCCAGCAGTTTATCGACTAGCGGCTACTACGAGCAGTACTTC | CASSLSTSGYYEQYF
few | TRBD1 | TRBJ2-7 | TRBV6-5 | TGTGCCAGCAGCCCACAGGGGTCGGGCCAAGAGCAGTACTTC | CASSPQGSGQEQYF
NA | TRBD1 | TRBJ1-1 | TRBV2 | TGTGCCAGCAGACCGGGACAGGGACTCTTGAACACTGAAGCTTTCTTT | CASRPGQGLLNTEAFF
NA | TRBD2 | TRBJ2-7 | TRBV11-2 | TGTGCCAGCAGCCCGACCCGGGCGACACCAGCAGGGAGGGCCTACGAGCAGTACTTC | CASSPTRATPAGRAYEQYF
NA | TRBD1 | TRBJ1-5 | TRBV7-8 | TGTGCCAGCAGCCTAATCCGACAGGGAGGACAGCCCCAGCATTTT | CASSLIRQGGQPQHF
NA | NA | TRBJ2-3 | TRBV5-1 | TGCGCCAGCAGCCCGACAGGAGTCACAGATACGCAGTATTTT | CASSPTGVTDTQYF
NA | TRBD2 | TRBJ2-1 | TRBV5-1 | TGCGCCAGCAGCTTAGGGGGACTAGCGTCCTACAATGAGCAGTTCTTC | CASSLGGLASYNEQFF
once | NA | TRBJ1-2 | TRBV5-4 | TGTGCCAGCAGCTTACCGGGTTTCCCGCGTGGCTACACCTTC | CASSLPGFPRGYTF
once | NA | TRBJ2-2 | TRBV4-2 | TGTGCCAGCAGCCCCGCTCCTGAGACCGGGGAGCTGTTTTTT | CASSPAPETGELFF
few | TRBD1 | TRBJ1-5 | TRBV30 | TGTGCCTGGAGTGACGGGACAGAGAATCAGCCCCAGCATTTT | CAWSDGTENQPQHF
NA | NA | TRBJ2-2 | TRBV15 | TGTGCCACCAGCAGAGACAGTGCGGGCACCGGGGAGCTGTTTTTT | CATSRDSAGTGELFF
NA | TRBD2 | TRBJ2-2 | TRBV2 | TGTGCCAGCACCCCTTCTAGCGGGCACACCGGGGAGCTGTTTTTT | CASTPSSGHTGELFF
once | TRBD2 | TRBJ2-5 | TRBV27 | TGTGCCAGCAGTTCCGCGGGAGAAGAGACCCAGTACTTC | CASSSAGEETQYF
NA | NA | TRBJ2-2 | TRBV5-6 | TGTGCCAGCAGCTTGGTTTCAGTAACCGGGGAGCTGTTTTTT | CASSLVSVTGELFF
NA | TRBD1 | TRBJ2-1 | TRBV5-6 | TGTGCCAGCCTTTTCGGGACAGCCCTATTGAGCTCCTACAATGAGCAGTTCTTC | CASLFGTALLSSYNEQFF
NA | NA | TRBJ2-7 | TRBV5-6 | TGTGCCAGCAGCTTGAGAGTACTCCTCGACGAGCAGTACTTC | CASSLRVLLDEQYF
NA | TRBD2 | TRBJ2-1 | TRBV10-2 | TGCGCCAGCAGTGAGGCAGCGGGAGGGCCCCTAGATGAGCAGTTCTTC | CASSEAAGGPLDEQFF
NA | TRBD1 | TRBJ2-1 | TRBV5-6 | TGTGCCAGCAGCTTGGAGTGGACAGGGTCCTACAATGAGCAGTTCTTC | CASSLEWTGSYNEQFF
NA | NA | TRBJ2-2 | TRBV5-1 | TGCGCCAGCATCTCGGGAAACACCGGGGAGCTGTTTTTT | CASISGNTGELFF
NA | NA | TRBJ1-2 | TRBV28 | TGTGCCAGCAGTTCCTCCCTCGGGAATGAGGGCTACACCTTC | CASSSSLGNEGYTF
NA | TRBD2 | TRBJ2-3 | TRBV9 | TGTGCCAGCAGCGCCGGTAGCGGGAGTAGAGATACGCAGTATTTT | CASSAGSGSRDTQYF
NA | NA | TRBJ2-3 | TRBV2 | TGTGCCAGCAGTGCTGAGTCTAGCACAGATACGCAGTATTTT | CASSAESSTDTQYF
NA | NA | TRBJ2-7 | TRBV28 | TGTGCCAGCAGCCGCAATTGGCAACGTGCCTACGAGCAGTACTTC | CASSRNWQRAYEQYF
NA | TRBD2 | TRBJ2-1 | TRBV27 | TGTGCCAGCAGTTTTCTGCGGGAGATTACCAATGAGCAGTTCTTC | CASSFLREITNEQFF
NA | NA | TRBJ1-1 | TRBV18 | TGTGCCAGCTCGTCAAATGCACCGCGGTATGACACTGAAGCTTTCTTT | CASSSNAPRYDTEAFF
NA | TRBD1 | TRBJ1-1 | TRBV7-2 | TGTGCCAGCAGCTTGCAGGGGGCTAGGACTGAAGCTTTCTTT | CASSLQGARTEAFF
once | TRBD2 | TRBJ2-7 | TRBV19 | TGTGCCAGCAAGAGGGGTTCCGGGACTAGCTTCGCAGAGCAGTACTTC | CASKRGSGTSFAEQYF
NA | TRBD2 | TRBJ2-1 | TRBV11-3 | TGTGCCAGCAGCTTAGGCCTAGCGGGAGAGGATGAGCAGTTCTTC | CASSLGLAGEDEQFF
few | NA | TRBJ2-4 | TRBV28 | TGTGCCAGCAGTTCGACATACTGGGTGAACATTCAGTACTTC | CASSSTYWVNIQYF
NA | NA | TRBJ2-7 | TRBV6-1 | TGTGCCAGCAGTGGGGGGCTAGCGGCCTTGGGGGAGCAGTACTTC | CASSGGLAALGEQYF
NA | NA | TRBJ1-5 | TRBV6-6 | TGTGCCAGCAGTAGGGGCACTCAGCCCCAGCATTTT | CASSRGTQPQHF
once | TRBD1 | TRBJ1-3 | TRBV11-3 | TGTGCCAGCAGCCTAGGGGGCCCTGGAAACACCATATATTTT | CASSLGGPGNTIYF
NA | NA | TRBJ2-7 | TRBV4-2 | TGTGCCAGCAGCCAAGGGGTAACTAGCTACGAGCAGTACTTC | CASSQGVTSYEQYF
NA | NA | TRBJ2-5 | TRBV28 | TGTGCCAGCAGTTTAAGGTCTAGCCGGGGGGAGACCCAGTACTTC | CASSLRSSRGETQYF
once | NA | TRBJ2-7 | TRBV7-2 | TGTGCCAGCAGCCTATACGGGATTGCCTACGAGCAGTACTTC | CASSLYGIAYEQYF
NA | NA | TRBJ2-7 | TRBV6-5 | TGTGCCAGCAGAGGTGAGACTAGTCCCTACGAGCAGTACTTC | CASRGETSPYEQYF
once | TRBD1 | TRBJ2-1 | TRBV7-9 | TGTGCCAGCAACGACAGGGGTTACAATGAGCAGTTCTTC | CASNDRGYNEQFF
NA | TRBD1 | TRBJ2-2 | TRBV29-1 | TGCAGCGGATCGAGGACAGGGAACACCGGGGAGCTGTTTTTT | CSGSRTGNTGELFF
once | NA | TRBJ1-1 | TRBV2 | TGTGCCAGCAGTGAAGCGCAGGTTTCCAGAACTTCTCATAACACTGAAGCTTTCTTT | CASSEAQVSRTSHNTEAFF